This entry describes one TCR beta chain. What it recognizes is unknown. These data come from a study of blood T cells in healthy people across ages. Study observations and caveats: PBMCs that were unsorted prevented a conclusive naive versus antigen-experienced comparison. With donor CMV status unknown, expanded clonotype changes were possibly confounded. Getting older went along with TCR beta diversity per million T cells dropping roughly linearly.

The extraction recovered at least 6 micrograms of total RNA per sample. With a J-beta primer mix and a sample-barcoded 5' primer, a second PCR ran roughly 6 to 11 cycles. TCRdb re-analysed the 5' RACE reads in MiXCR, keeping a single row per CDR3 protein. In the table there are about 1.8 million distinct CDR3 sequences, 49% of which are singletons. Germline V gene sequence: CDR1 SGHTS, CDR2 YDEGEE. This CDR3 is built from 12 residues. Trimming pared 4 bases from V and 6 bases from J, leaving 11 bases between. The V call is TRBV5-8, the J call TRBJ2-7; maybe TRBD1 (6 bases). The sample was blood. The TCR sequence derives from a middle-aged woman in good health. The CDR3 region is CASSVSRGEQYF. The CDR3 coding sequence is TGTGCCAGCAGCGTAAGCAGGGGCGAGCAGTACTTC.